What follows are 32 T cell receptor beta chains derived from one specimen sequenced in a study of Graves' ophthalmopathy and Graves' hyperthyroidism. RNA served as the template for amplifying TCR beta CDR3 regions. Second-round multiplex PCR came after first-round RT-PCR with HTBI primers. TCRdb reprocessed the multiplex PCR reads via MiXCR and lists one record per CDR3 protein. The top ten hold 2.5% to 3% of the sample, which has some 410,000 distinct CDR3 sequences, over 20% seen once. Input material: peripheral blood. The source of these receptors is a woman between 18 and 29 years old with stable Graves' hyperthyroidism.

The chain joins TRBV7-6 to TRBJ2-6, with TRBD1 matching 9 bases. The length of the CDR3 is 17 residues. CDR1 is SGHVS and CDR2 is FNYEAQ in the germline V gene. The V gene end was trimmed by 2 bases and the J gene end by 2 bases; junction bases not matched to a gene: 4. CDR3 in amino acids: CASSLRDRATGANVLTF. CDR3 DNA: TGTGCCAGCAGCTTAAGGGACAGGGCCACTGGGGCCAACGTCCTGACTTTC.

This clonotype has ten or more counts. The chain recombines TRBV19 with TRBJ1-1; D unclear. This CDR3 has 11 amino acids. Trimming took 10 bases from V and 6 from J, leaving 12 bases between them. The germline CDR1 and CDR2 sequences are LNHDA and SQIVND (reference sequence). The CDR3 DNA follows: TGTGCCATTACTCGGGGTGCTGAAGCTTTCTTT. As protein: CAITRGAEAFF.

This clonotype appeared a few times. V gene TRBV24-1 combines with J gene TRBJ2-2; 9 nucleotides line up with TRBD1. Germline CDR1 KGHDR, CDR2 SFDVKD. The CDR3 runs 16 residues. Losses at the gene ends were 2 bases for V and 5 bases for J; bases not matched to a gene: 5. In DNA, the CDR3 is TGTGCCACCAGTGATTCAAGACAGGGGGTTACCGGGGAGCTGTTTTTT. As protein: CATSDSRQGVTGELFF.

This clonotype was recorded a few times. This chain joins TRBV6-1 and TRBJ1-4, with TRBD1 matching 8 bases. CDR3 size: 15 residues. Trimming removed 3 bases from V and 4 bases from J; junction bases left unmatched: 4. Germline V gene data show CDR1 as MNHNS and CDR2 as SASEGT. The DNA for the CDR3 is TGTGCCAGCAGTGATTCCACAGGGGGTAATGAAAAACTGTTTTTT. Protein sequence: CASSDSTGGNEKLFF.

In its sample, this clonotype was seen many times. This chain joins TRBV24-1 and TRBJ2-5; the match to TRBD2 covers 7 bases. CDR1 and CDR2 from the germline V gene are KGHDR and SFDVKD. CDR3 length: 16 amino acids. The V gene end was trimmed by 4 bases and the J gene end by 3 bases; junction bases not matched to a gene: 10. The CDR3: CATSDPGGVSKETQYF. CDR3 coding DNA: TGTGCCACCAGTGACCCTGGGGGGGTGTCGAAAGAGACCCAGTACTTC.

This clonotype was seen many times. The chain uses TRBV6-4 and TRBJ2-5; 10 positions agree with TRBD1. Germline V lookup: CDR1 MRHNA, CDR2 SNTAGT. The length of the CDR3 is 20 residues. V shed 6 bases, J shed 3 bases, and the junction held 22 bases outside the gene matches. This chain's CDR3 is CASRIGDRGGLKKFKETQYF. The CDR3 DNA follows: TGTGCCAGCAGGATTGGGGACAGGGGAGGCCTAAAAAAGTTTAAAGAGACCCAGTACTTC.

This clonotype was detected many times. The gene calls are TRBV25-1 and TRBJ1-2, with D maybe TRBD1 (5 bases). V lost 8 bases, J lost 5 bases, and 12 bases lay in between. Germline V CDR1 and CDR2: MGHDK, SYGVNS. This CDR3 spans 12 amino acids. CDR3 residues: CASRGEGYGYTF. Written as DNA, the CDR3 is TGTGCCAGCCGAGGGGAGGGGTATGGCTACACCTTC.

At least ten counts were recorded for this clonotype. The CDR3 DNA follows: TGTGCCAGCAGTTCCCCCGGGACTAGCTTAACCTACGAGCAGTACTTC. Encoded protein: CASSSPGTSLTYEQYF. This sequence joins TRBV28 and TRBJ2-7, with 9 bases identical to TRBD2. There are 16 residues in the CDR3. The V and J ends lost 4 bases and 2 bases, in that order; junction bases with no gene match: 9. In germline, CDR1 is MDHEN, CDR2 SYDVKM.

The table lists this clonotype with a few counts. The CDR3 sequence: CASTLRDLGVGTGELFF. CDR3 coding DNA: TGTGCCAGCACTCTACGGGATCTGGGGGTGGGAACCGGGGAGCTGTTTTTT. The chain has TRBV12-3 or TRBV12-4 and TRBJ2-2; possibly TRBD1 or TRBD2 for D (5 bases each). Trimming removed 7 bases at V and 5 bases at J, with 23 bases between. The CDR3 runs 17 residues.

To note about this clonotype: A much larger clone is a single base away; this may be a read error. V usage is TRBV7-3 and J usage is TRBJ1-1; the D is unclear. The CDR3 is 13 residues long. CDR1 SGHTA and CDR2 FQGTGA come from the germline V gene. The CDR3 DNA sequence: TGTGTCAGCAGCGTAGACATGAACACTGAAGCTTTCTTT. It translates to CVSSVDMNTEAFF.

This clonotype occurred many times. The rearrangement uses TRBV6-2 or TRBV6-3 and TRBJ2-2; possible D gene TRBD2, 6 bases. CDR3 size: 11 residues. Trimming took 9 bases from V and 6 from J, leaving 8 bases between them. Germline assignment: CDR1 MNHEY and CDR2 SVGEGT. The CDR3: CASRESGELFF. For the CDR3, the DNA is TGTGCCAGTCGGGAGTCCGGGGAGCTGTTTTTT.

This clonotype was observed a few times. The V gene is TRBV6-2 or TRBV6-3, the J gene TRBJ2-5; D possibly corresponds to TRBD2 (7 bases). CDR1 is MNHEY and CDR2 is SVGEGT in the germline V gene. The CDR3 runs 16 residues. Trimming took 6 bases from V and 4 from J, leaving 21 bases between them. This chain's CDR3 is CASSRGAFGGGETQYF. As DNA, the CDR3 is TGTGCCAGCAGCCGGGGGGCCTTTGGTGGTGGAGAGACCCAGTACTTC.

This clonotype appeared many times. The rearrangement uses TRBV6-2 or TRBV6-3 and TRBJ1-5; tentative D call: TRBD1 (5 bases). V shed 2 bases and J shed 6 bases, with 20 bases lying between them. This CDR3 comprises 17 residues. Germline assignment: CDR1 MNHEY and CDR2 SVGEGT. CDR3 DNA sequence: TGTGCCAGCAGTTACGGGGCGGATAGCAGGCTGAGTCAGCCCCAGCATTTT. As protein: CASSYGADSRLSQPQHF.

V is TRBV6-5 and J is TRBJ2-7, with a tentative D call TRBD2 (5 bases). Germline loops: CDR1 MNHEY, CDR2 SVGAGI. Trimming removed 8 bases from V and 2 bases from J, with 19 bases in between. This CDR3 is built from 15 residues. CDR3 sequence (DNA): TGTGCCAGCGTTCACTATCGGGGAGTAACCTACGAGCAGTACTTC. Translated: CASVHYRGVTYEQYF.

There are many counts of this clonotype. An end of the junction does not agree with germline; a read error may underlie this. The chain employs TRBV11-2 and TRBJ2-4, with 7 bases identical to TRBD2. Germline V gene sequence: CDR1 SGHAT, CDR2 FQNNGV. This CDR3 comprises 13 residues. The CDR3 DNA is TGTGCCAGCAGTCCCCCCGGGGGGTACATTAAGTACTTC. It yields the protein CASSPPGGYIKYF.

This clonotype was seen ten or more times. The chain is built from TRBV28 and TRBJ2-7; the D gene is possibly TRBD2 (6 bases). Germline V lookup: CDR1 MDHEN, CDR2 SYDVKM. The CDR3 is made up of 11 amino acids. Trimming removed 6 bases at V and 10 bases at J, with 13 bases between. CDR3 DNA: TGTGCCAGCAGGACGACGGGACTCCAGTACTTC. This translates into CASRTTGLQYF.

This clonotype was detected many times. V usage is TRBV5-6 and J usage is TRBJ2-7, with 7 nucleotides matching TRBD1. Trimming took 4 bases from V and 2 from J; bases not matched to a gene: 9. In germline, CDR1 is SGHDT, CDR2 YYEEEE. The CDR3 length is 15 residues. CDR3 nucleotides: TGTGCCAGCAGCATCGGGACAGTGAGTCCCTACGAGCAGTACTTC. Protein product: CASSIGTVSPYEQYF.

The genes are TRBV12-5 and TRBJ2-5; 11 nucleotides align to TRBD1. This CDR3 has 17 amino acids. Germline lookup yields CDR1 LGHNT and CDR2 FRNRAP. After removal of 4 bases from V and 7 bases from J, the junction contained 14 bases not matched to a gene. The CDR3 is CASGSGTGGVSYGTQYF. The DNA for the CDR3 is TGTGCTAGTGGTTCAGGGACAGGGGGAGTTAGTTACGGGACCCAGTACTTC.

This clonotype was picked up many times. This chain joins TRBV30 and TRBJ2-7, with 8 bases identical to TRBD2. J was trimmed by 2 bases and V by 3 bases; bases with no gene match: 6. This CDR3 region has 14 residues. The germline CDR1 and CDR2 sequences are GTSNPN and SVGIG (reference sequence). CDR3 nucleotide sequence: TGTGCCTGGAGGGAGGTAGCGGGGACCTACGAGCAGTACTTC. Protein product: CAWREVAGTYEQYF.

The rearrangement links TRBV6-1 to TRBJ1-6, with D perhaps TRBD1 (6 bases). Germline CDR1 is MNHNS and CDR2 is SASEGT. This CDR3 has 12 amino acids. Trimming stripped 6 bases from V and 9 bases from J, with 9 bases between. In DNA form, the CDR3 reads TGTGCCAGCAGACCAGGGGCTTCACCCCTCCACTTT. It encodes CASRPGASPLHF.

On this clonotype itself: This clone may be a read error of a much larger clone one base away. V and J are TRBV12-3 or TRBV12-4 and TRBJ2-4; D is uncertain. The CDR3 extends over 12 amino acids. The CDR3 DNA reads TGTGCCAGCAGTTCCTGGGTAGGCATTAAGTACTTC. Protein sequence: CASSSWVGIKYF.

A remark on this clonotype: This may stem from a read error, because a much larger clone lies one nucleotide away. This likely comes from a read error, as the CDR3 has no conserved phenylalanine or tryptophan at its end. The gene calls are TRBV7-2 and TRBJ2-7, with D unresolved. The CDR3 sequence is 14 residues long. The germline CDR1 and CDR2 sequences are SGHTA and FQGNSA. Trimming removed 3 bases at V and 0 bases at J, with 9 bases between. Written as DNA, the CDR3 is TGTGCCAGCAGCTTGGAGCGTATCTCCTACGAGCAGTACTAC. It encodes CASSLERISYEQYY.

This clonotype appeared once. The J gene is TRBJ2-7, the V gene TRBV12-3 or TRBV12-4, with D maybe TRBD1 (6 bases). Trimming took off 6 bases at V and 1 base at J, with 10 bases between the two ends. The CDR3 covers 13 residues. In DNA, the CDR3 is TGTGCCAGCAGAATCACAGGGTCCTACGAGCAGTACTTC. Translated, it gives CASRITGSYEQYF.

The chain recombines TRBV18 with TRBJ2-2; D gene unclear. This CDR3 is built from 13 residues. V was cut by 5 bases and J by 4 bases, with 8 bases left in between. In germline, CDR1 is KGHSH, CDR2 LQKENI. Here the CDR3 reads CASSALGTGELFF. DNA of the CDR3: TGTGCCAGCTCAGCCCTAGGCACCGGGGAGCTGTTTTTT.

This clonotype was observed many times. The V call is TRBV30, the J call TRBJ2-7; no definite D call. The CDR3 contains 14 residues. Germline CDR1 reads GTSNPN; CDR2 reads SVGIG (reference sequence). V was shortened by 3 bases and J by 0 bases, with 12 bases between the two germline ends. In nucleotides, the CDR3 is TGTGCCTGGAGAGCCCACGACTCCTCCTACGAGCAGTACTTC. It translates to CAWRAHDSSYEQYF.

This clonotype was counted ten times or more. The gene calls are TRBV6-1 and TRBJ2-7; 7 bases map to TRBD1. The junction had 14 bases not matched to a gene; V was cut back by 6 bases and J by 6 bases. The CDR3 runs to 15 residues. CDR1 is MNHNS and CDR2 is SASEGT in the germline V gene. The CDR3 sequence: CASSEVSGQAAEQYF. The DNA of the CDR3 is TGTGCCAGCAGCGAGGTCAGCGGACAGGCTGCCGAGCAGTACTTC.

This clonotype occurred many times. The CDR3 loop reads CASSGGTTGELFF. CDR3 nucleotide sequence: TGTGCCAGCAGCGGTGGGACTACCGGGGAGCTGTTTTTT. V is TRBV2 and J is TRBJ2-2, with D tentatively TRBD2 (6 bases). Per the germline V gene, CDR1 is SNHLY and CDR2 is FYNNEI. CDR3 size: 13 residues. Trimming shortened V by 6 bases and J by 5 bases, and 10 bases separated the two germline ends.

The CDR3 here is CASSPQGPGNTIYF. DNA for the CDR3: TGTGCCAGCAGCCCCCAGGGTCCTGGAAACACCATATATTTT. The chain joins TRBV6-1 to TRBJ1-3, with D maybe TRBD1 (5 bases). Trimming shortened V by 6 bases and J by 2 bases, and 11 bases separated the two germline ends. The CDR3 has 14 amino acids. Germline loops: CDR1 MNHNS, CDR2 SASEGT.

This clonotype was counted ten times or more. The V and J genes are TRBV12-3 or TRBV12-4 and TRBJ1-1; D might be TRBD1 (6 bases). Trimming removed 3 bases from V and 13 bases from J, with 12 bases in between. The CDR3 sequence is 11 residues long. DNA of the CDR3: TGTGCCAGCAGTTTCGGGGGCCGGTTTTTCTTT. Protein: CASSFGGRFFF.

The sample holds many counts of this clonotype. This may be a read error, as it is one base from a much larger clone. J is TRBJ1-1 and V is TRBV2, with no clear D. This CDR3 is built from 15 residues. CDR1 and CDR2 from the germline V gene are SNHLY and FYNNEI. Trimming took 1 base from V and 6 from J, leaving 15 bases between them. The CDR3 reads CASSEEGRAGAEAFF. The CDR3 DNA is TGTGCCAGCAGTGAAGAGGGTAGGGCAGGCGCTGAAGCTTTCTTT.

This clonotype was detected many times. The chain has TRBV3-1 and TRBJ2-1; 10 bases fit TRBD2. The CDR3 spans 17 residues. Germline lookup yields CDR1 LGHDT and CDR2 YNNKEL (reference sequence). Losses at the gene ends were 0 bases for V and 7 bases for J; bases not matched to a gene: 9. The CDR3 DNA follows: TGTGCCAGCAGCCAAGATTGGCTAGCGGGAGCGATGAATGAGCAGTTCTTC. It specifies CASSQDWLAGAMNEQFF.

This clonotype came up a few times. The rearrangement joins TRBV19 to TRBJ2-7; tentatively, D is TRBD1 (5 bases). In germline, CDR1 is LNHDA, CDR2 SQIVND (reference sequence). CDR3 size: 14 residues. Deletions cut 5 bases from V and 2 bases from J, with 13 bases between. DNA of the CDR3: TGTGCCAGTAGTTTCCGACAGTTCCCCTACGAGCAGTACTTC. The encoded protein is CASSFRQFPYEQYF.